This T cell receptor (beta chain) derives from a study of T-cell reconstitution after alpha-beta-depleted transplantation in children. Preparing the TCRbeta library involved the use of unique molecular identifiers. TCRdb used MiXCR to reprocess the PCR reads, holding one entry per CDR3 protein. Of 200,000 to 250,000 distinct CDR3 sequences in the sample, approximately 12% are singletons; the top ten hold around 2.8%. V lost 4 bases, J lost 5 bases, and 14 bases stayed unmatched. In germline, CDR1 is LNHDA, CDR2 SQIVND (reference sequence). The CDR3 loop spans 18 amino acids. Only a few counts were recorded for this clonotype.

Sequenced material: PBMCs from the stem cell graft donor, taken from the stem cell graft. The clonotype comes from a human donor who donated a stem cell graft to a child with acute lymphoblastic leukemia. V is TRBV19 and J is TRBJ1-1; TRBD1 aligns across 12 bases. Here the CDR3 reads CASSSRFRDRGRNTEAFF. CDR3 sequence (DNA): TGTGCCAGTAGTAGCCGTTTCCGGGACAGGGGGCGGAATACTGAAGCTTTCTTT.